The 32 T cell receptor beta chains below were found in one sample sequenced in a study of T-cell memory formation after mild COVID-19. TCRdb called the 5' RACE reads again in MiXCR, with one record for every CDR3 protein. The sample gives 430,000 or so distinct CDR3 sequences, about 23% of which show up once; approximately 12% is in the top ten. Material: PBMCs or a T cell subset sorted from them (not recorded which). These receptors were collected from an adult woman who had mild COVID-19 (a few samples of this study predate the infection). Cell type and time point are not known.

The gene calls are TRBV20-1 and TRBJ1-1, with D possibly matching TRBD1 (5 bases). Trimming removed 2 bases from V and 11 bases from J, with 27 bases in between. CDR1 and CDR2 (germline): DFQATT, SNEGSKA (reference sequence). This CDR3 comprises 16 residues. The DNA of the CDR3 is TGCAGTGCTAGACCACGGGCAGCGGCAGGGATTTTAGCGGCTTTCTTT. Translating gives CSARPRAAAGILAAFF.

This clonotype was seen only a few times. The CDR3 loop reads CASSPQQSYKTQYF. CDR3 coding DNA: TGTGCCAGCAGCCCACAACAGAGCTATAAGACCCAGTACTTC. The chain joins TRBV7-8 to TRBJ2-5; D gene uncertain. This CDR3 spans 14 amino acids. Per the germline V gene, CDR1 is SGHVS and CDR2 is FQNEAQ. Trimming took off 5 bases at V and 6 bases at J, with 16 bases between the two ends. Full variable domain (remainder filled in from reference TRBV7-8 and TRBJ2-5): GAGVSQSPRYKVAKRGQDVALRCDPISGHVSLFWYQQALGQGPEFLTYFQNEAQLDKSGLPSDRFFAERPEGSVSTLKIQRTQQEDSAVYLCASSPQQSYKTQYFGPGTRLLVL.

This clonotype occurred a few times. V and J are TRBV7-6 and TRBJ2-7; tentatively, D is TRBD2 (5 bases). This CDR3 is built from 17 residues. Germline assignment: CDR1 SGHVS and CDR2 FNYEAQ. V lost 4 bases, J lost 5 bases, and 24 bases lay in between. The CDR3 here is CASSSKRWESSVNEQYF. The CDR3 DNA is TGTGCCAGCAGCTCGAAGCGGTGGGAGTCTTCTGTTAACGAGCAGTACTTC.

This clonotype was observed a few times. This chain links TRBV2 with TRBJ1-1, with 8 bases matching TRBD1. Looked up from germline, CDR1 is SNHLY and CDR2 is FYNNEI. V was pared by 5 bases and J by 6 bases, with 2 bases of the junction left unmatched. The length of the CDR3 is 12 residues. The CDR3 loop is CASSQGAPEAFF. The DNA of the CDR3 is TGTGCCAGCAGTCAGGGGGCTCCTGAAGCTTTCTTT.

This clonotype was counted only a few times. The chain couples TRBV12-3 or TRBV12-4 to TRBJ1-5, with TRBD1 identical over 8 bases. Germline trimming cut 6 bases from V and 2 bases from J; bases unmatched to any gene: 18. The CDR3 extends over 19 amino acids. The CDR3: CASSPRPLTGGSGNQPQHF. The DNA of the CDR3 is TGTGCCAGCAGCCCTCGCCCCCTTACAGGGGGGTCTGGCAATCAGCCCCAGCATTTT.

The V call is TRBV7-6, the J call TRBJ2-2, with TRBD2 matching 8 bases. This CDR3 region has 17 residues. Trimming cost V 3 bases and J 3 bases; bases outside gene matches: 9. CDR1 is SGHVS, CDR2 FNYEAQ, per germline. In nucleotides, the CDR3 is TGTGCCAGCAGCTTGGGAGGGACTAGTGTTGACACCGGGGAGCTGTTTTTT. Translation: CASSLGGTSVDTGELFF.

The chain couples TRBV3-1 to TRBJ1-1, with TRBD1 matching 9 bases. Germline CDR1 reads LGHDT; CDR2 reads YNNKEL (reference sequence). The V gene end was trimmed by 3 bases and the J gene end by 5 bases; junction bases not matched to a gene: 7. The CDR3 is 15 amino acids. DNA for the CDR3: TGTGCCAGCAGCCACCTGACAGGGGGGAGAACTGAAGCTTTCTTT. It specifies CASSHLTGGRTEAFF.

This chain connects TRBV7-3 to TRBJ2-3, with a tentative D call TRBD1 (6 bases). This CDR3 contains 16 residues. Germline V gene sequence: CDR1 SGHTA, CDR2 FQGTGA. Trimming shortened V by 5 bases and J by 3 bases, and 18 bases separated the two germline ends. The CDR3 sequence is CASSLSTGFGTDTQYF. The CDR3 bases are TGTGCCAGCAGCCTATCGACAGGTTTCGGTACAGATACGCAGTATTTT. Complete variable domain (other parts from reference TRBV7-3 and TRBJ2-3): GAGVSQTPSNKVTEKGKYVELRCDPISGHTALYWYRQSLGQGPEFLIYFQGTGAADDSGLPNDRFFAVRPEGSVSTLKIQRTERGDSAVYLCASSLSTGFGTDTQYFGPGTRLTVL.

A few counts support this clonotype. The chain carries TRBV24-1 and TRBJ2-3; 7 nucleotides line up with TRBD1. There are 15 residues in the CDR3. Germline assignment: CDR1 KGHDR and CDR2 SFDVKD. J lost 1 base, V lost 4 bases, and 4 bases had no gene match. The CDR3 region is CATSDRTGGTDTQYF. CDR3 in DNA: TGTGCCACCAGTGACCGGACAGGCGGCACAGATACGCAGTATTTT.

This clonotype was detected a few times. This rearrangement joins TRBV12-3 or TRBV12-4 to TRBJ2-5; D remains unclear. V was shortened by 5 bases and J by 4 bases, with 14 bases between the two germline ends. The CDR3 totals 14 residues. The CDR3 loop reads CASSRHDKGETQYF. The DNA of the CDR3 is TGTGCCAGCAGTCGACACGACAAGGGAGAGACCCAGTACTTC.

There are a few counts of this clonotype. The V call is TRBV12-3 or TRBV12-4, the J call TRBJ1-1, with D hard to call. The CDR3 extends over 13 amino acids. The V gene lost 9 bases and the J gene lost 2 bases, with 13 bases spanning the gap. This CDR3 is CASRVGRNTEAFF. DNA of the CDR3: TGTGCCAGTAGGGTAGGGCGCAACACTGAAGCTTTCTTT.

J is TRBJ1-2 and V is TRBV3-1; no reliable D call. The CDR3 spans 12 residues. V was shortened by 1 base and J by 9 bases, with 9 bases between the two germline ends. Germline V gene sequence: CDR1 LGHDT, CDR2 YNNKEL (reference sequence). Written as DNA, the CDR3 is TGTGCCAGCAGCCAAGGGATCCAAAGCTACACCTTC. It encodes CASSQGIQSYTF.

This clonotype was counted between two and nine times. V is TRBV5-4 and J is TRBJ1-2; D gene uncertain. CDR1 is SGHNT and CDR2 is YYREEE in the germline V gene (reference sequence). The CDR3 length is 14 residues. V lost 0 bases, J lost 10 bases, and 16 bases lay in between. CDR3 coding DNA: TGTGCCAGCAGCTTGGGACCTCTCCTAAGGAACTACACCTTC. Encoded protein: CASSLGPLLRNYTF. The full variable domain, in which reference TRBV5-4 and TRBJ1-2 provide the parts outside the CDR3, is ETGVTQSPTHLIKTRGQQVTLRCSSQSGHNTVSWYQQALGQGPQFIFQYYREEENGRGNFPPRFSGLQFPNYSSELNVNALELDDSALYLCASSLGPLLRNYTFGSGTRLTVV.

The chain employs TRBV5-1 and TRBJ2-2; D gene unclear. Trimming removed 0 bases from V and 0 bases from J, with 6 bases in between. The germline CDR1 and CDR2 sequences are SGHRS and YFSETQ. This CDR3 spans 15 amino acids. CDR3 nucleotides: TGCGCCAGCAGCTTGGGGGCCGCGAACACCGGGGAGCTGTTTTTT. Its protein product is CASSLGAANTGELFF.

In its sample, this clonotype was seen a few times. CDR3 nucleotides: TGTGCCGGGAACAGGGGGCACTCCTACAATGAGCAGTTCTTC. Translating gives CAGNRGHSYNEQFF. The chain links TRBV7-9 to TRBJ2-1; 9 bases are shared with TRBD1. CDR1 is SEHNR and CDR2 is FQNEAQ in the germline V gene (reference sequence). V lost 11 bases, J lost 0 bases, and 5 bases stayed unmatched. The CDR3 extends over 14 amino acids.

This clonotype has only a few counts. The rearrangement joins TRBV15 to TRBJ1-5; D is possibly TRBD1 (6 bases). This CDR3 has 17 residues. From germline, CDR1 is LNHNV and CDR2 YYDKDF (reference sequence). Trimming stripped 1 base from V and 5 bases from J, with 18 bases between. CDR3 bases: TGTGCCACCAGCAGAGCCCCAAAAGACAGGAGGGATCAGCCCCAGCATTTT. Protein product: CATSRAPKDRRDQPQHF.

V usage is TRBV3-1 and J usage is TRBJ1-1; no reliable D call. This CDR3 region has 14 residues. Deletions cut 1 base from V and 0 bases from J, with 6 bases between. Germline lookup yields CDR1 LGHDT and CDR2 YNNKEL (reference sequence). CDR3 sequence reads: CASSQGYLNTEAFF. The CDR3 nucleotides are TGTGCCAGCAGCCAAGGATACTTGAACACTGAAGCTTTCTTT.

This clonotype was found a few times. The chain recombines TRBV27 with TRBJ2-1; D perhaps matches TRBD1 (6 bases). The germline CDR1 and CDR2 sequences are MNHEY and SMNVEV (reference sequence). V lost 4 bases to trimming and J lost 15 bases, with 19 bases between them. CDR3 size: 13 residues. The CDR3 reads CASSSTPADSRFF. In DNA, the CDR3 is TGTGCCAGCAGTTCAACCCCCGCGGACAGCAGGTTCTTC.

The chain employs TRBV7-2 and TRBJ2-7; 8 positions match TRBD2. The CDR3 runs 15 residues. The V segment lost 1 base and the J segment 4 bases; nucleotides outside the gene matches: 6. From germline, CDR1 is SGHTA and CDR2 FQGNSA. CDR3 region: CASSLGWLAGYEQYF. The CDR3 nucleotides read TGTGCCAGCAGCTTAGGGTGGTTAGCGGGATACGAGCAGTACTTC.

The sample holds a few counts of this clonotype. V is TRBV3-1 and J is TRBJ2-2, with TRBD1 as a possible D gene (7 bases). This CDR3 region has 14 residues. V lost 8 bases to trimming and J lost 3 bases, with 13 bases between them. Looked up from germline, CDR1 is LGHDT and CDR2 is YNNKEL (reference sequence). The CDR3 nucleotides are TGTGCCAGCGGAGGGACAGTGGACACCGGGGAGCTGTTTTTT. Its translation: CASGGTVDTGELFF.

The gene calls are TRBV3-1 and TRBJ2-6; no reliable D call. Germline assignment: CDR1 LGHDT and CDR2 YNNKEL (reference sequence). V lost 1 base to trimming and J lost 7 bases, with 14 bases between them. The CDR3 has 16 residues. The CDR3 is CASSQVVGPGANVLTF. As DNA, the CDR3 is TGTGCCAGCAGCCAAGTTGTAGGGCCCGGCGCCAACGTCCTGACTTTC.

Only a few counts were recorded for this clonotype. The chain recombines TRBV20-1 with TRBJ1-4, with D perhaps matching TRBD1 (5 bases). Trimming left V 0 bases short and J 3 bases short, with 11 bases between. CDR1 is DFQATT and CDR2 is SNEGSKA in the germline V gene (reference sequence). This CDR3 spans 15 amino acids. CDR3 loop: CSARDLGESNEKLFF. In nucleotides, the CDR3 is TGCAGTGCTAGAGATTTAGGGGAGTCTAATGAAAAACTGTTTTTT.

This clonotype turned up a few times. CDR3 amino acids: CASSVWDTTDTQYF. CDR3 nucleotides: TGTGCCAGCAGCGTCTGGGACACCACAGATACGCAGTATTTT. The gene calls are TRBV5-6 and TRBJ2-3, with TRBD1 as a possible D gene (6 bases). V was clipped by 4 bases and J by 2 bases, with 11 bases between them. This CDR3 has 14 residues. Germline-derived CDR1 and CDR2 are SGHDT and YYEEEE.

The table lists this clonotype with a few counts. The chain uses TRBV7-2 and TRBJ2-7; TRBD2 aligns across 11 bases. Germline values: CDR1 SGHTA, CDR2 FQGNSA. The length of the CDR3 is 17 residues. The trim removed 2 bases at V and 0 bases at J, leaving 6 bases unmatched. In nucleotides, the CDR3 is TGTGCCAGCAGCTTATTAGCGGGAGGGCCCGCCTCCTACGAGCAGTACTTC. Its translation is CASSLLAGGPASYEQYF.

This chain uses TRBV24-1 with TRBJ2-1; D might be TRBD2 (6 bases). CDR3 length equals 12 residues. V lost 10 bases and J lost 7, with 13 bases in between. CDR1 is KGHDR and CDR2 is SFDVKD in the germline V gene. CDR3 in amino acids: CATSGLINEQFF. In nucleotides, the CDR3 is TGTGCCACTAGCGGACTAATTAATGAGCAGTTCTTC.

V is TRBV29-1 and J is TRBJ1-1; D is undetermined. Germline-derived CDR1 and CDR2 are SQVTM and ANQGSEA. This CDR3 is 13 amino acids long. The V and J ends lost 7 bases and 1 base respectively, with 13 bases between them. The CDR3 region has the DNA TGCAGCGCTCTCCGGACGGCGAACACTGAAGCTTTCTTT. Translating it yields CSALRTANTEAFF.

J is TRBJ2-5 and V is TRBV7-8, with TRBD1 identical over 8 bases. The CDR3 is 14 amino acids. Trimming at V came to 5 bases and at J to 4 bases, leaving 6 bases not matched to a gene. The V gene's germline CDR1 is SGHVS and CDR2 FQNEAQ. CDR3 DNA: TGTGCCAGCAGCCGGACAGGGAGGAGAGAGACCCAGTACTTC. It specifies CASSRTGRRETQYF.

This clonotype turned up a few times. The chain links TRBV9 to TRBJ1-6, with D possibly being TRBD1 (6 bases). The V gene lost 4 bases and the J gene lost 7 bases, with 18 bases spanning the gap. The CDR3 contains 16 residues. In germline, CDR1 is SGDLS, CDR2 YYNGEE. The CDR3 DNA reads TGTGCCAGCAGCCCCTCCGCAGGGGAGGGCAATTCACCCCTCCACTTT. Protein product: CASSPSAGEGNSPLHF.

This clonotype showed up just a few times. V and J are TRBV27 and TRBJ2-5, with TRBD1 matching over 11 bases. The V gene end was trimmed by 5 bases and the J gene end by 9 bases; junction bases not matched to a gene: 11. CDR3 size: 15 residues. Germline loops: CDR1 MNHEY, CDR2 SMNVEV (reference sequence). CDR3 coding DNA: TGTGCCAGCAGTAGTTGGGACAGGGGGGCAGATTCCCAGTACTTC. Protein product: CASSSWDRGADSQYF.

This clonotype was seen more than once but under ten times. The rearrangement links TRBV7-2 to TRBJ2-3; 10 nucleotides agree with TRBD2. The CDR3 loop spans 17 amino acids. The trim removed 1 base at V and 4 bases at J, leaving 8 bases unmatched. The germline CDR1 and CDR2 sequences are SGHTA and FQGNSA. This CDR3 reads CASSLGNLAGESDTQYF. The CDR3 DNA is TGTGCCAGCAGCTTAGGGAACCTAGCGGGAGAATCAGATACGCAGTATTTT.

CDR3 in DNA: TGCGCCAGCAGCTTGGATCGCGGGGCCGAGACCCAGTACTTC. It codes for CASSLDRGAETQYF. This sequence joins TRBV5-1 and TRBJ2-5, with D tentatively TRBD2 (6 bases). Between the trimmed V and J ends, which lost 0 bases and 5 bases, there was a span of 11 bases. Germline V gene data show CDR1 as SGHRS and CDR2 as YFSETQ. This CDR3 is built from 14 residues.

The table lists this clonotype with a few counts. V gene TRBV9 combines with J gene TRBJ2-7, with D possibly matching TRBD2 (5 bases). Trimming took 4 bases from V and 1 from J, leaving 12 bases between them. This CDR3 spans 14 amino acids. Per the germline V gene, CDR1 is SGDLS and CDR2 is YYNGEE. The CDR3 reads CASSRLAYSYEQYF. CDR3 DNA: TGTGCCAGCAGCCGATTAGCGTATTCCTACGAGCAGTACTTC.